Listed here are 8 T cell receptor beta chains from one sample, sequenced in a study of prognosis after radiotherapy for stage I lung cancer. Two-round multiplex PCR on genomic DNA was the method by which TCR beta CDR3 was amplified. First-round PCR used primers specific to each TRBV and TRBJ gene. TCRdb passed the multiplex PCR reads through MiXCR, listing each CDR3 protein once. This sample yields about 18,000 distinct CDR3 sequences, of which 44% are seen a single time; approximately 40% belongs to the top ten. This specimen consisted of PBMCs, obtained before or after stereotactic body radiation therapy (not recorded which). These receptors were taken from a donor older than 45 with non-small cell lung cancer.

This clonotype has at least ten counts. This chain joins TRBV6-1 and TRBJ2-3; TRBD1 might be the D (6 bases). Per germline, CDR1 MNHNS and CDR2 SASEGT. The V end lost 6 bases, the J end lost 7 bases, and 20 bases lay between the germline ends. The CDR3 loop spans 15 amino acids. The CDR3 here is CASRTTGISGYTQYF. Written as DNA, the CDR3 is TGTGCCAGCAGAACCACAGGGATCTCGGGGTATACGCAGTATTTT.

This clonotype was counted ten times or more. V usage is TRBV20-1 and J usage is TRBJ2-1; D is possibly TRBD2 (5 bases). Deletions cut 2 bases from V and 6 bases from J, with 14 bases between. From germline, CDR1 is DFQATT and CDR2 SNEGSKA (reference sequence). This CDR3 contains 14 residues. CDR3 sequence reads: CSARRDEGTNEQFF. The CDR3 bases are TGCAGTGCTAGACGCGACGAGGGAACCAATGAGCAGTTCTTC.

At least ten counts were recorded for this clonotype. The chain couples TRBV24-1 to TRBJ2-5; 7 nucleotides agree with TRBD1. CDR1 and CDR2 from the germline V gene are KGHDR and SFDVKD. The CDR3 contains 14 residues. J gave up 3 bases and V 3 bases, and 3 bases lay outside the gene matches. CDR3 DNA: TGTGCCACCAGTGATACAGGGGTTGAAGAGACCCAGTACTTC. Translating gives CATSDTGVEETQYF.

About this clonotype: It is likely a read error: a sequence one base away is far more abundant. The V and J genes are TRBV2 and TRBJ2-7; no clear D. The J call may not be correct, given that the DNA end is closer to TRBJ2-5. Germline-derived CDR1 and CDR2 are SNHLY and FYNNEI. The length of the CDR3 is 13 residues. The CDR3 here is CASIDDQEETQYF. The DNA for the CDR3 is TGTGCCAGCATTGATGACCAGGAAGAGACCCAGTACTTC.

This clonotype has ten or more counts. V gene TRBV9 combines with J gene TRBJ2-2, with unresolved D. Trimming took 0 bases from V and 1 from J, leaving 7 bases between them. Germline CDR1 is SGDLS and CDR2 is YYNGEE. The CDR3 loop spans 15 amino acids. The CDR3 loop is CASSVDSMNTGELFF. The CDR3 bases are TGTGCCAGCAGCGTAGACAGTATGAACACCGGGGAGCTGTTTTTT.

This clonotype is medium-sized (0.01 to 0.1%) in the sample. This rearrangement joins TRBV7-9 to TRBJ1-6; possibly TRBD1 for D (6 bases). From germline, CDR1 is SEHNR and CDR2 FQNEAQ (reference sequence). CDR3 length: 15 amino acids. Deletions cut 4 bases from V and 4 bases from J, with 11 bases between. CDR3 nucleotides: TGTGCCAGCAGCTCAGGGGATGTTTATAATTCACCCCTCCACTTT. Protein: CASSSGDVYNSPLHF.

The chain joins TRBV5-1 to TRBJ2-7; the match to TRBD2 covers 11 bases. The V and J ends lost 7 bases and 3 bases, in that order; junction bases with no gene match: 6. Germline lookup yields CDR1 SGHRS and CDR2 YFSETQ. This CDR3 region has 14 residues. The CDR3 sequence is CASCSGLADYEQYF. The CDR3 DNA sequence: TGCGCCAGCTGCTCGGGACTAGCGGACTACGAGCAGTACTTC. The complete variable domain, with remaining parts taken from reference TRBV5-1 and TRBJ2-7, reads KAGVTQTPRYLIKTRGQQVTLSCSPISGHRSVSWYQQTPGQGLQFLFEYFSETQRNKGNFPGRFSGRQFSNSRSEMNVSTLELGDSALYLCASCSGLADYEQYFGPGTRLTVT.

This clonotype has a handful of counts. V is TRBV24-1 and J is TRBJ2-1; weak D call: TRBD1 (5 bases). The CDR3 length is 16 residues. Germline CDR1 KGHDR, CDR2 SFDVKD. The V gene lost 3 bases and the J gene lost 5 bases, with 16 bases spanning the gap. The CDR3 bases are TGTGCCACCAGTGATAAGGGAAGGGGAAGAGACAATGAGCAGTTCTTC. Its translation: CATSDKGRGRDNEQFF.